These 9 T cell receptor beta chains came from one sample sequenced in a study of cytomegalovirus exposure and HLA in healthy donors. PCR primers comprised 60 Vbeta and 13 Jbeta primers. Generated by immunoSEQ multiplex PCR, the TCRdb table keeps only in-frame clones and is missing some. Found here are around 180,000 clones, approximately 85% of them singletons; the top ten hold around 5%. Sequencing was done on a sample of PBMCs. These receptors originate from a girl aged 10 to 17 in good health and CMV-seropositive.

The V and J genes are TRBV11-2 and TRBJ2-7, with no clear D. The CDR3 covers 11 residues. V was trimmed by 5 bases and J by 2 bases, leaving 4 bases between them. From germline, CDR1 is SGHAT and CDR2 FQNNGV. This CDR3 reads CASSHTYEQYF. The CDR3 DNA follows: TGTGCCAGCAGCCACACCTACGAGCAGTACTTC. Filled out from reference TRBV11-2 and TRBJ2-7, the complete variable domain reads EAGVAQSPRYKIIEKRQSVAFWCNPISGHATLYWYQQILGQGPKLLIQFQNNGVVDDSQLPKDRFSAERLKGVDSTLKIQPAKLEDSAVYLCASSHTYEQYFGPGTRLTVT.

CDR3 region: CASRSANTGELFF. In DNA, the CDR3 is TGTGCCAGCAGGTCAGCGAACACCGGGGAGCTGTTTTTT. This sequence joins TRBV7-8 and TRBJ2-2; no clear D. Trimming stripped 6 bases from V and 0 bases from J, with 5 bases between. CDR3 length equals 13 residues. Germline CDR1 reads SGHVS; CDR2 reads FQNEAQ.

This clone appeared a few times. This chain's CDR3 is CASSYDRGGNTIYF. In nucleotides, the CDR3 is TGTGCCAGCAGCTACGACAGGGGTGGAAACACCATATATTTT. The chain is built from TRBV5-4 and TRBJ1-3, with 8 positions matching TRBD1. Germline CDR1 and CDR2: SGHNT and YYREEE (reference sequence). The CDR3 extends over 14 amino acids. After removal of 3 bases from V and 3 bases from J, the junction contained 2 bases not matched to a gene. Supplemented by reference TRBV5-4 and TRBJ1-3, the full variable domain reads ETGVTQSPTHLIKTRGQQVTLRCSSQSGHNTVSWYQQALGQGPQFIFQYYREEENGRGNFPPRFSGLQFPNYSSELNVNALELDDSALYLCASSYDRGGNTIYFGEGSWLTVV.

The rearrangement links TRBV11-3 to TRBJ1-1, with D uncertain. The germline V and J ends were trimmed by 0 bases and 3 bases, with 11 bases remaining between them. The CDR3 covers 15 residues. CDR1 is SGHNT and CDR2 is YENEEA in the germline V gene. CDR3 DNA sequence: TGTGCCAGCAGCTTAGATTGGGTACGGGACACTGAAGCTTTCTTT. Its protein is CASSLDWVRDTEAFF.

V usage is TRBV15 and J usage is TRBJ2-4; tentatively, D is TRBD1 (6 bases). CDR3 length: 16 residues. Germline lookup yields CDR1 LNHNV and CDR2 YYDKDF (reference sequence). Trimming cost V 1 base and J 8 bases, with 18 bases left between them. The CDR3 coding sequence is TGTGCCACCAGCAGAGTGCCAGGGGCCACAGGGCACATTCAGTACTTC. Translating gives CATSRVPGATGHIQYF.

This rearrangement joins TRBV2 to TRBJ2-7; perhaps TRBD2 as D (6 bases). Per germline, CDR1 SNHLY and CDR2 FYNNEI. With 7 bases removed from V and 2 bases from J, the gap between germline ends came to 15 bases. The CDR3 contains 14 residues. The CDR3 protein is CASILAKKPYEQYF. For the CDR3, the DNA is TGTGCCAGCATCCTAGCGAAGAAGCCCTACGAGCAGTACTTC.

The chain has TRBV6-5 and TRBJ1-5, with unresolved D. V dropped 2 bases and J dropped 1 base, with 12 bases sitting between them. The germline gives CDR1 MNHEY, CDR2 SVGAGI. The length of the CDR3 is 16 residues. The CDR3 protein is CASSYGPKYSNQPQHF. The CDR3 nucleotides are TGTGCCAGCAGTTACGGGCCGAAGTACAGCAATCAGCCCCAGCATTTT.

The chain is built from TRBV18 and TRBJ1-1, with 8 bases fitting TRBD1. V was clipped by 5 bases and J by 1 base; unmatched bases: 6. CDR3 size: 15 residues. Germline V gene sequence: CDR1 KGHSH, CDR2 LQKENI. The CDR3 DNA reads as TGTGCCAGCTCATCCAGACAGGGGCGGAACACTGAAGCTTTCTTT. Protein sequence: CASSSRQGRNTEAFF.

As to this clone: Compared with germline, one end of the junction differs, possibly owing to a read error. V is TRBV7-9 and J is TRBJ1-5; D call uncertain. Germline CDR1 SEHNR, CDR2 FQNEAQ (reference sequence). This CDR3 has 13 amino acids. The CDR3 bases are TGTGCCGGCAGCCAACTATCCGATCAGCCCCAGCATTTT. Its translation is CAGSQLSDQPQHF.